This T cell receptor (beta chain) stems from a study of response to subunit inactivated influenza vaccine. TCRdb fed the RT-PCR reads into MiXCR, producing one record per CDR3 protein. The sample records more than 450,000 distinct CDR3 sequences, 7.6% being singletons. The CDR3 is made up of 16 amino acids. V gave up 7 bases and J gave up 4 bases; unmatched junction bases: 14. In germline, CDR1 is PRHDT, CDR2 FYEKMQ (reference sequence). The sequence was collected from a man aged 50 to 69 who received an inactivated influenza vaccine. The chain joins TRBV13 to TRBJ2-3; 7 bases are a match to TRBD1. The material was PBMCs from blood, obtained less than 25 months after vaccination. The CDR3 loop reads CASTHPTGDVSDTQYF. The CDR3 nucleotides are TGTGCCAGCACCCACCCTACAGGGGATGTCTCAGATACGCAGTATTTT. The whole variable domain, filled in from reference TRBV13 and TRBJ2-3, reads AAGVIQSPRHLIKEKRETATLKCYPIPRHDTVYWYQQGPGQDPQFLISFYEKMQSDKGSIPDRFSAQQFSDYHSELNMSSLELGDSALYFCASTHPTGDVSDTQYFGPGTRLTVL.